This T cell receptor (beta chain) was captured by sequencing in a study of blood T cell repertoires in COVID-19 (dated by TCRdb to 2020 to 2022). Some background on the complete study: Samples covering the acute and convalescent phases of COVID-19 were provided by collaborators in the United States, Italy and Spain. The material from the prospective study consisted of cDNA or gDNA derived from T cells, B-cell-depleted T cells, or PBMCs. Deeply sampled blood TCRbeta repertoires from subjects exposed to, actively infected with, or recovered from COVID-19 were included in the dataset. A freely available public database, intended as a resource for researchers studying the immune response to SARS-CoV-2, is where the repertoires were released. Samples came from the ongoing ImmuneRACE study (first 160 participants) plus 1,254 subjects from 6 global collaborators. Nearly every sample came with metadata listing a de-identified subject ID, COVID-19 status, age in years and sex. HLA class I and class II types, where available, came from metadata supplied by the sample provider rather than from assay-based typing.

Regarding this clone: There is no known antigen for this receptor. It has no much larger one-base neighbor in the sample; base qualities were not kept.

From cysteine to phenylalanine, the CDR3 is 15 amino acids long. Of the read, only the CDR3 DNA is kept; its 45 bases are in frame from base 1. Ends trimmed: V by 5 bases, J by 0 bases; bases unmatched to a gene: 2. The germline V gene specifies MRHNA as CDR1 and SNTAGT as CDR2. Each collaborating institution followed its own protocols to collect whole blood in K2EDTA tubes. For TCRbeta analysis, collaborator samples were shipped as frozen whole blood, as isolated PBMCs, or as DNA extracted from either sample type. TCRbeta CDR3 regions were amplified from genomic DNA using the immunoSEQ Assay, a bias-controlled multiplex PCR. Turning to the authors' computational methods: Nucleated cell counts per sample were estimated from amplification of reference gene primers within the assay. Sequence reads were collapsed and filtered to measure the absolute abundance of every unique TCRbeta CDR3 rearrangement. For each sample, productive Simpson clonality was calculated by taking the square root of Simpson's diversity index across productive rearrangements. TCRdb's version of the immuneACCESS table is confined to in-frame rearrangements and falls short of the full clone set. An unresolved V gene accounts for under half of the shortfall where checked; the remainder is of unknown origin. That table gives V, J and clone size, and the DNA gave D and trimming. This sample is represented by 160,000 or so clones; 90% of them were singletons. Together, the top ten hold 18% of the sample.

What the research found in general, with its limitations: The amount of clinical and demographic metadata varied by source and participant and was provided uncurated.

This clonotype was obtained from a man aged 55 to 70 with active or convalescent COVID-19. The receptor chain draws on TRBV6-4 and TRBJ2-7; 12 central nucleotides agree with TRBD2. Sequenced material: peripheral blood. The bases read TGTGCCAGCAGTCTACTAGCGGGAGGCTCCTACGAGCAGTACTTC. Translated, it gives CASSLLAGGSYEQYF.